This T cell receptor (beta chain) originates from a study of CD8 T cells in ankylosing spondylitis. V was trimmed by 7 bases and J by 5 bases, leaving 14 bases between them. Germline-derived CDR1 and CDR2 are SQVTM and ANQGSEA. CDR3 length: 13 amino acids. Quantitative 5'-RACE with molecular barcodes produced the TCR beta libraries. TCRdb used MiXCR to reprocess the 5' RACE reads, holding one entry per CDR3 protein. Here the sample spans around 770,000 distinct CDR3 sequences, 15% to 20% being singletons. This clonotype was counted between two and nine times. What it binds is not known. General study results and limits: What appeared characteristic of ankylosing spondylitis blood was a TCR beta motif of eight highly homologous variants. The authors reported significant enrichment of disease-linked clones in matched ankylosing spondylitis synovial fluid. Clones linked to disease, bearing a CD8+ phenotype, were relatively rare in peripheral blood.

The sequence was obtained from a male donor with ankylosing spondylitis. Sequencing used blood, either unsorted or a sorted T cell fraction (not recorded which). This rearrangement joins TRBV29-1 to TRBJ2-2; weak D call: TRBD2 (5 bases). CDR3 sequence reads: CSGGPEVTGELFF. CDR3 DNA: TGCAGCGGTGGTCCGGAGGTGACCGGGGAGCTGTTTTTT.